The clone carrying this TCR beta chain was detected ten times or more. The data belong to a study of T cells in Graves' hyperthyroidism and ophthalmopathy. RNA transcripts provided the source from which TCR beta CDR3 regions were amplified. The TCR CDR3 first-round RT-PCR relied on the HTBI primer set. TCRdb re-called the multiplex PCR reads with MiXCR, one entry per CDR3 protein. The table records about 350,000 distinct CDR3 sequences, 15% to 20% of them present only once. Sequencing input: blood. The TCR sequence derives from a woman aged 40 to 50 with Graves' ophthalmopathy.

In DNA form, the CDR3 reads TGTGCCAGCAGTGGGCAGTATCCCCACGAGCAGTACTTC. This translates into CASSGQYPHEQYF. The V call is TRBV2, the J call TRBJ2-7; D unclear. The germline V gene has CDR1 SNHLY and CDR2 FYNNEI. Deletions cut 4 bases from V and 5 bases from J, with 12 bases between. This CDR3 contains 13 residues.